These 2 T cell receptor beta chains originate from one sample sequenced in a study of T cells in Graves' hyperthyroidism and ophthalmopathy. Amplified TCR beta CDR3 regions derived from RNA transcripts. The TCR CDR3 was amplified in a first-round RT-PCR using the HTBI primer set. Each CDR3 protein gets one entry after TCRdb re-called the multiplex PCR reads with MiXCR. The sample lists under 350,000 distinct CDR3 sequences, 15% to 20% occurring once. Sample: blood. The receptors derive from a woman aged 50 to 60 with Graves' hyperthyroidism.

As for this clonotype: A much more abundant neighbour one base away suggests this may be a read error. The chain links TRBV11-2 to TRBJ2-2, with a possible D match to TRBD2 (7 bases). The CDR3 has 15 residues. In germline, CDR1 is SGHAT, CDR2 FQNNGV. For the CDR3, the DNA is TGTGCCAGCAGCTTAGTTCTAGCGGAGGGGGGGGAGCTGCTTTTT. Translation: CASSLVLAEGGELLF.

This chain connects TRBV10-2 to TRBJ2-3, with a possible D match to TRBD1 (6 bases). Trimming shortened V by 3 bases and J by 0 bases, and 16 bases separated the two germline ends. Per the germline V gene, CDR1 is WSHSY and CDR2 is SAAADI. The length of the CDR3 is 17 residues. For the CDR3, the DNA is TGCGCCAGCAGTGAACGCAGGGGAGCCCCTAGCACAGATACGCAGTATTTT. Protein sequence: CASSERRGAPSTDTQYF.